The following is a T cell receptor (beta chain) sequence with its context. Its matching antigen is unknown. This entry belongs to a study of regulatory T cells in long-lasting Graves disease. Findings of the study overall: Whereas new patients shared 966 public clonotypes, persistent patients shared more, at under 3,500. The TCR repertoire of persistent Graves' patients was less diverse than that of newly diagnosed ones.

Time point given: newly diagnosed GD, antithyroid drugs for less than 3 months. Extracted PBMC RNA gave rise to the TCR library. Construction of the TCR beta libraries employed iRepertoire HTBI primers in conjunction with Arm-PCR of CDR3 regions. Via MiXCR, TCRdb re-called the multiplex PCR reads, giving one row per CDR3 protein. This table holds around 470,000 distinct CDR3 sequences, 12% to 15% found once. Germline V gene data show CDR1 as MGHRA and CDR2 as YSYEKL. Deletions cut 0 bases from V and 5 bases from J, with 11 bases between. The CDR3 extends over 15 amino acids. The sample was also linked to a second study, of T cells in Graves' hyperthyroidism and ophthalmopathy.

The origin of this receptor is a woman aged 50 to 60 with Graves disease. V gene TRBV4-1 combines with J gene TRBJ2-1; no reliable D call. The source was peripheral blood mononuclear cells (PBMCs), collected at new diagnosis, from a patient treated with antithyroid drugs. CDR3 protein: CASSQDSLPNNEQFF. The CDR3 coding sequence is TGCGCCAGCAGCCAAGATTCGCTACCTAACAATGAGCAGTTCTTC.